The 28 T cell receptor beta chains below all came from one sample that was sequenced in a study of T cells in Graves' hyperthyroidism and ophthalmopathy (dated by TCRdb to between 2017 and 2020). Library prep was done by multiplex PCR. Instrument on record: Illumina HiSeq 2000. TCR beta CDR3 regions were amplified from RNA transcripts. The TCR CDR3 was subjected to a first round of RT-PCR using the HTBI primer set and the Qiagen OneStep RT-PCR kit. TCRdb's own reprocessing of the public reads used fastp at Q25 and MiXCR and kept productive beta chains. Every entry covers one CDR3 protein and lists the most common genes and DNA from its rows. The sample includes hundreds of thousands of distinct CDR3 sequences, with 13% to 15% observed a single time. Clones ranked in the top ten supply around 12% of the sample. Sequencing used blood. Receptor source: a woman in her forties or fifties with Graves' ophthalmopathy.

The chain couples TRBV19 to TRBJ1-5, with 11 bases that match TRBD1. The CDR3 has 16 residues. Germline assignment: CDR1 LNHDA and CDR2 SQIVND (reference sequence). The V and J ends lost 6 bases and 9 bases, in that order; junction bases with no gene match: 13. The CDR3 sequence is CASSTNRDRGLWPQHF. The CDR3 nucleotides are TGTGCCAGTAGCACAAACCGGGACAGGGGGTTGTGGCCCCAGCATTTT.

The genes are TRBV4-1 and TRBJ2-7; tentative D call: TRBD1 (5 bases). Trimming pared 3 bases from V and 0 bases from J, leaving 18 bases between. In germline, CDR1 is MGHRA, CDR2 YSYEKL. The CDR3 length is 17 residues. The CDR3 here is CASSQVTGAANSYEQYF. In nucleotides, the CDR3 is TGCGCCAGCAGCCAGGTAACTGGGGCAGCAAACTCCTACGAGCAGTACTTC.

The chain employs TRBV7-8 and TRBJ1-1; D is unresolved. This CDR3 comprises 13 residues. Looked up from germline, CDR1 is SGHVS and CDR2 is FQNEAQ. The V and J ends lost 5 bases and 10 bases respectively, with 17 bases between them. The CDR3 protein is CASSPGPLTGAFF. The DNA of the CDR3 is TGTGCCAGCAGCCCCGGCCCCTTGACGGGAGCTTTCTTT.

At least ten counts were recorded for this clonotype. The V gene is TRBV15, the J gene TRBJ2-3, with 7 bases fitting TRBD2. Germline lookup yields CDR1 LNHNV and CDR2 YYDKDF (reference sequence). The CDR3 consists of 19 residues. The V gene end was trimmed by 4 bases and the J gene end by 0 bases; junction bases not matched to a gene: 16. CDR3 region: CATSKGIYPSGTSTDTQYF. The DNA for the CDR3 is TGTGCCACCAGCAAAGGAATTTATCCCAGCGGGACTAGCACAGATACGCAGTATTTT.

The sample holds many counts of this clonotype. CDR3 loop: CASSLLPGTGGGQPQHF. In nucleotides, the CDR3 is TGTGCCAGCAGTCTACTACCCGGGACAGGGGGCGGTCAGCCCCAGCATTTT. The genes are TRBV28 and TRBJ1-5; 12 nucleotides match TRBD1. After removal of 5 bases from V and 6 bases from J, the junction contained 11 bases not matched to a gene. Germline CDR1 MDHEN, CDR2 SYDVKM. The length of the CDR3 is 17 residues.

This clonotype was recorded many times. The chain combines TRBV27 with TRBJ2-1; 10 bases map to TRBD1. There are 16 residues in the CDR3. Germline CDR1 MNHEY, CDR2 SMNVEV (reference sequence). V shed 5 bases, J shed 7 bases, and the junction held 11 bases outside the gene matches. The CDR3 loop reads CASSPRTDRGRNEQFF. The CDR3, as DNA: TGTGCCAGCAGTCCCCGCACCGACAGGGGGCGGAATGAGCAGTTCTTC.

This clonotype showed up many times. The chain has TRBV15 and TRBJ2-1, with 11 positions matching TRBD2. Unmatched junction bases numbered 8, after V lost 1 base and J lost 0 bases. The germline V gene has CDR1 LNHNV and CDR2 YYDKDF (reference sequence). This CDR3 has 19 residues. This chain's CDR3 is CATSRATSGRASSYNEQFF. The CDR3 coding sequence is TGTGCCACCAGCAGAGCCACTAGCGGGAGAGCCAGCTCCTACAATGAGCAGTTCTTC.

DNA of the CDR3: TGTGCCAGCAGCGAGAGTGGGACCAGGGTATATGGCTACACCTTC. This codes for CASSESGTRVYGYTF. The chain combines TRBV9 with TRBJ1-2; a possible D gene is TRBD1 (5 bases). The ends were cut back, 3 bases at V and 5 bases at J, with 17 bases in the middle. Germline loops: CDR1 SGDLS, CDR2 YYNGEE. The CDR3 spans 15 residues.

This clonotype was observed many times. The rearrangement joins TRBV3-1 to TRBJ2-5; D unclear. The CDR3 runs to 16 residues. Germline V gene lookup returns CDR1 LGHDT and CDR2 YNNKEL (reference sequence). V lost 4 bases, J lost 5 bases, and 20 bases lay in between. The CDR3 DNA reads as TGTGCCAGCAGCCCCCCAACAGTTATCGGCCCCGAGACCCAGTACTTC. Encoded protein: CASSPPTVIGPETQYF.

This clonotype has a single count. V gene TRBV6-1 combines with J gene TRBJ1-6; D may be TRBD1 (5 bases). From germline, CDR1 is MNHNS and CDR2 SASEGT. V lost 4 bases and J 10 bases, leaving 20 bases between the germline ends. This CDR3 has 16 residues. The CDR3 is CASSATAGGQLSPLHF. CDR3 DNA: TGTGCCAGCAGTGCGACAGCCGGGGGTCAATTATCACCCCTCCACTTT.

At least ten counts were recorded for this clonotype. The DNA for the CDR3 is TGTGCCAGCTCACCAACGACAGGGGGGACCGGGGAGCTGTTTTTT. It is translated as CASSPTTGGTGELFF. V usage is TRBV18 and J usage is TRBJ2-2; 9 bases match TRBD1. The CDR3 loop spans 15 amino acids. The germline CDR1 and CDR2 sequences are KGHSH and LQKENI. Unmatched junction bases numbered 3, after V lost 2 bases and J lost 5 bases.

This clonotype was counted ten times or more. The chain carries TRBV28 and TRBJ2-5; D unresolved. In germline, CDR1 is MDHEN, CDR2 SYDVKM. V shed 4 bases and J shed 1 base, with 10 bases lying between them. This CDR3 contains 14 residues. The CDR3 sequence is CASSSLTGQETQYF. The CDR3 coding sequence is TGTGCCAGCAGTTCCCTAACGGGCCAAGAGACCCAGTACTTC.

This clonotype was detected many times. The chain uses TRBV28 and TRBJ2-7, with 8 nucleotides matching TRBD2. The junction had 2 bases not matched to a gene; V was cut back by 2 bases and J by 2 bases. CDR1 is MDHEN and CDR2 is SYDVKM in the germline V gene. The CDR3 length is 14 residues. The CDR3 here is CASSLGTRAYEQYF. DNA of the CDR3: TGTGCCAGCAGTTTAGGGACTAGGGCCTACGAGCAGTACTTC.

The CDR3 reads CATSDESRAGGEQFF. The CDR3 nucleotides are TGTGCCACCAGTGATGAATCGAGAGCGGGAGGGGAGCAGTTCTTC. The chain has TRBV24-1 and TRBJ2-1; 10 positions agree with TRBD2. With 3 bases clipped from V and 10 bases from J, the junction kept 8 bases outside the gene matches. Germline V gives CDR1 KGHDR, CDR2 SFDVKD. CDR3 length: 15 amino acids.

This clonotype was observed many times. The V and J genes are TRBV12-3 or TRBV12-4 and TRBJ2-1; 10 nucleotides agree with TRBD2. The CDR3 runs 14 residues. Trimming cost V 2 bases and J 7 bases; bases outside gene matches: 2. CDR3 region: CASSLSSGRNEQFF. CDR3 coding DNA: TGTGCCAGCAGTTTAAGTAGCGGGAGGAATGAGCAGTTCTTC.

This clonotype was observed a few times. This sequence may be a read error, since a much larger clone differs from it by one base. The V call is TRBV11-1, the J call TRBJ2-7, with 8 bases fitting TRBD2. CDR1 SGHAT and CDR2 FQDESV come from the germline V gene (reference sequence). The V segment lost 4 bases and the J segment 1 base; nucleotides outside the gene matches: 9. There are 16 residues in the CDR3. The CDR3 spells CASSSALSGTSYEQYF. The CDR3 DNA follows: TGTGCCAGCAGCTCAGCGCTTAGCGGGACTTCCTACGAGCAGTACTTC.

The chain employs TRBV19 and TRBJ1-2; D not certain. With 3 bases removed from V and 2 bases from J, the gap between germline ends came to 16 bases. This CDR3 is built from 16 residues. The V gene's germline CDR1 is LNHDA and CDR2 SQIVND (reference sequence). The CDR3 region is CASSILQNPPNYGYTF. DNA of the CDR3: TGTGCCAGTAGTATTTTACAGAACCCTCCGAACTATGGCTACACCTTC. Full variable domain (rest looked up from reference TRBV19 and TRBJ1-2): DGGITQSPKYLFRKEGQNVTLSCEQNLNHDAMYWYRQDPGQGLRLIYYSQIVNDFQKGDIAEGYSVSREKKESFPLTVTSAQKNPTAFYLCASSILQNPPNYGYTFGSGTRLTVV.

This clonotype appeared many times. The gene calls are TRBV7-2 and TRBJ2-5, with no clear D. V lost 5 bases to trimming and J lost 7 bases, with 11 bases between them. The germline gives CDR1 SGHTA, CDR2 FQGNSA. The CDR3 has 12 amino acids. CDR3 bases: TGTGCCAGCAGCCCAGAAGTGGGGACCCAGTACTTC. Its translation: CASSPEVGTQYF.

This clonotype was seen at least ten times. V is TRBV7-9 and J is TRBJ1-1, with TRBD1 as a possible D gene (6 bases). Trimming removed 10 bases at V and 0 bases at J, with 15 bases between. Looked up from germline, CDR1 is SEHNR and CDR2 is FQNEAQ (reference sequence). The CDR3 has 14 residues. The CDR3 here is CAIRAGTMNTEAFF. CDR3 sequence (DNA): TGTGCCATCCGGGCGGGGACAATGAACACTGAAGCTTTCTTT. The variable domain in full, with the rest retrieved from reference TRBV7-9 and TRBJ1-1, is DTGVSQNPRHKITKRGQNVTFRCDPISEHNRLYWYRQTLGQGPEFLTYFQNEAQLEKSRLLSDRFSAERPKGSFSTLEIQRTEQGDSAMYLCAIRAGTMNTEAFFGQGTRLTVV.

In this sample, this clonotype turned up a few times. This chain links TRBV4-2 with TRBJ2-5, with D unresolved. Germline loops: CDR1 LGHNA, CDR2 YNFKEQ. The V and J ends lost 0 bases and 5 bases respectively, with 10 bases between them. This CDR3 is built from 14 residues. The CDR3 protein is CASSQERVLETQYF. CDR3 DNA: TGTGCCAGCAGCCAAGAAAGGGTATTGGAGACCCAGTACTTC.

This clonotype appeared many times. V gene TRBV6-1 combines with J gene TRBJ2-3; TRBD1 agrees at 12 bases. Germline V gene data show CDR1 as MNHNS and CDR2 as SASEGT. The CDR3 has 17 residues. With V trimmed by 5 bases and J by 2 bases, 8 bases remained unmatched. CDR3 bases: TGTGCCAGCAGTACCGGGACAGGGGGCGCCTACACAGATACGCAGTATTTT. It encodes CASSTGTGGAYTDTQYF.

In this sample, this clonotype turned up many times. The rearrangement joins TRBV10-3 to TRBJ1-1; 8 bases line up with TRBD1. CDR1 and CDR2 (germline): ENHRY, SYGVKD. V was clipped by 4 bases and J by 7 bases; unmatched bases: 8. The CDR3 runs to 14 residues. Written as DNA, the CDR3 is TGTGCCATCAGTGGAGTACAGGGGGGACATGAAGCTTTCTTT. Protein product: CAISGVQGGHEAFF.

Notes on this clonotype: This may stem from a read error, because a much larger clone lies one nucleotide away. The gene calls are TRBV27 and TRBJ1-1; D call uncertain. Germline CDR1 MNHEY, CDR2 SMNVEV (reference sequence). V lost 5 bases and J lost 5, with 18 bases in between. CDR3 length: 15 amino acids. The CDR3: CASSDLPNGGTEAFF. The CDR3 DNA reads as TGTGCCAGCAGTGATTTGCCGAACGGAGGGACTGAAGCTTTCTTT.

V usage is TRBV19 and J usage is TRBJ2-1; perhaps TRBD2 as D (6 bases). Per the germline V gene, CDR1 is LNHDA and CDR2 is SQIVND (reference sequence). Trimming left V 3 bases short and J 3 bases short, with 18 bases between. This CDR3 is 17 amino acids long. CDR3 sequence reads: CASSIDLGGSYYNEQFF. DNA for the CDR3: TGTGCCAGTAGTATCGACCTCGGGGGATCGTACTACAATGAGCAGTTCTTC.

This clonotype occurred a few times. CDR3 loop: CASSYSAPSSYEQYF. CDR3 nucleotide sequence: TGTGCCAGCAGTTACTCTGCACCGAGCTCCTACGAGCAGTACTTC. The chain uses TRBV6-1 and TRBJ2-7; D gene unclear. The CDR3 is made up of 15 amino acids. V was cut by 5 bases and J by 0 bases, with 14 bases left in between. Germline lookup yields CDR1 MNHNS and CDR2 SASEGT.

The J gene is TRBJ2-1, the V gene TRBV5-6; 10 bases match TRBD2. The CDR3 extends over 15 amino acids. V trimming: 4 bases; J trimming: 2 bases; junction bases outside the gene matches: 3. The germline V gene encodes CDR1 SGHDT and CDR2 YYEEEE. The CDR3 spells CASSDSGRAYNEQFF. As DNA, the CDR3 is TGTGCCAGCAGCGACAGCGGGAGGGCCTACAATGAGCAGTTCTTC. Drawing the rest from reference TRBV5-6 and TRBJ2-1, the complete variable domain is DAGVTQSPTHLIKTRGQQVTLRCSPKSGHDTVSWYQQALGQGPQFIFQYYEEEERQRGNFPDRFSGHQFPNYSSELNVNALLLGDSALYLCASSDSGRAYNEQFFGPGTRLTVL.

This clonotype was observed once. A much larger clone differs by one base, so this may be a read error. The chain joins TRBV5-1 to TRBJ1-1, with D possibly TRBD1 on 6 matching bases. From germline, CDR1 is SGHRS and CDR2 YFSETQ. This CDR3 has 16 residues. The CDR3 nucleotides are TGCGCCAGCAGTTCAAATTCCCGGACAGCAAACATTGAAGCTTTCTTT. This gives the protein CASSSNSRTANIEAFF.

The rearrangement joins TRBV7-3 to TRBJ2-1, with 9 positions matching TRBD2. Germline values: CDR1 SGHTA, CDR2 FQGTGA. The CDR3 contains 16 residues. With V trimmed by 0 bases and J by 7 bases, 7 bases remained unmatched. CDR3 in DNA: TGTGCCAGCAGCTTAACCGGACTAGCGAGCTATAATGAGCAGTTCTTC. It is translated as CASSLTGLASYNEQFF.